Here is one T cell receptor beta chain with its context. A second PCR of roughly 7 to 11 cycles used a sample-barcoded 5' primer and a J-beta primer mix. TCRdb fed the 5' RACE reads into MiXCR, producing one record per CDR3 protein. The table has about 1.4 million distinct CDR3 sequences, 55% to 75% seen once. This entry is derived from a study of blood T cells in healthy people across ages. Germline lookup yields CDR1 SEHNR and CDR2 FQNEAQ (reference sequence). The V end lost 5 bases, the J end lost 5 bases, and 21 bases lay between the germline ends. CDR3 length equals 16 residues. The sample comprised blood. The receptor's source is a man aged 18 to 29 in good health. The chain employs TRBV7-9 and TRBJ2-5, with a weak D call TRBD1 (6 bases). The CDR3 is CASSQGSASLQETQYF. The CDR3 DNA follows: TGTGCCAGCAGCCAGGGGTCGGCGAGCTTACAGGAGACCCAGTACTTC.